This T cell receptor (beta chain) originates from a study of cytomegalovirus exposure and HLA in healthy donors. CDR1 and CDR2 from the germline V gene are LNHDA and SQIVND (reference sequence). Trimming cost V 7 bases and J 0 bases, with 10 bases left between them. The CDR3 length is 14 residues. Regarding the study as a whole: When analyzed later, a missense DCLRE1C variant was found to be linked to TCR beta V- and J-gene trimming.

Primers for the PCR totalled 60 Vbeta and 13 Jbeta. Sequencing was performed with immunoSEQ multiplex PCR; in TCRdb, only in-frame clones are kept and a portion is missing. Of approximately 190,000 clones in the sample, around 83% were seen once. This clone turned up a few times. The antigen is not known. The sequencing sample was made of PBMCs. The chain employs TRBV19 and TRBJ1-3; D is undetermined. The receptor was isolated from a man aged 40-50 years in good health and CMV-seropositive. The CDR3 coding sequence is TGTGCCAGTATGAGGAGAAGCTCTGGAAACACCATATATTTT. Its protein is CASMRRSSGNTIYF. Full variable domain (outside the CDR3, taken from reference TRBV19 and TRBJ1-3): DGGITQSPKYLFRKEGQNVTLSCEQNLNHDAMYWYRQDPGQGLRLIYYSQIVNDFQKGDIAEGYSVSREKKESFPLTVTSAQKNPTAFYLCASMRRSSGNTIYFGEGSWLTVV.